A selection of T cell receptor beta chains follows, all from one sample in a study of T cell responses to AZD1222 COVID-19 vaccine. Sequenced by immunoSEQ multiplex PCR; TCRdb stores in-frame clones only, minus some. The sample contains fewer than 110,000 clones, about nine tenths of which appear only once. The sample consisted of peripheral blood, taken on day 0 of AZD1222 vaccination. These receptors were obtained from an adult in good health. CDR3s include the opening cysteine and the closing phenylalanine or tryptophan. A D gene is named only where the DNA matches it firmly.

d_gene: NA; v_gene: TRBV7-3; CDR3aa: CASSLTGVDTQYF
d_gene: NA; v_gene: TRBV5-8; CDR3aa: CASILPGTVYGYTF
d_gene: NA; v_gene: TRBV12-3/TRBV12-4; CDR3aa: CASSKAGAREQFF
d_gene: NA; v_gene: TRBV19; CDR3aa: CASSIERTDTAKGKLFF
d_gene: NA; v_gene: TRBV24-1; CDR3aa: CATSAGMNTGELFF
d_gene: TRBD1; v_gene: TRBV29-1; CDR3aa: CSVEGAGGEQYF
d_gene: TRBD2; v_gene: TRBV9; CDR3aa: CASSPLPWSRLAGGANEQFF
d_gene: NA; v_gene: TRBV6-6; CDR3aa: CASSYPQGHQPQHF
d_gene: NA; v_gene: TRBV28; CDR3aa: CASSGEARGRTGELFF
d_gene: NA; v_gene: TRBV5-6; CDR3aa: CASSFADIYLMNTEAFF
d_gene: NA; v_gene: TRBV5-1; CDR3aa: CASSLRRTSYNEQFF
d_gene: NA; v_gene: TRBV6-2/TRBV6-3; CDR3aa: CASSPGQSTTDTQYF
d_gene: NA; v_gene: TRBV3-1/TRBV3-2; CDR3aa: CASSRDSLNTEAFF
d_gene: TRBD1; v_gene: TRBV4-1; CDR3aa: CASSQDRGSGNEQFF